The 15 T cell receptor beta chains reported below all come from one sample, sequenced in a study of T cells expressing NK-cell markers. From the 5' RACE reads, TCRdb lists one entry per CDR3 protein and no DNA. The sample table sets out roughly 150,000 distinct CDR3 sequences. Source material: blood T cells: a sorted CD56 or NKG2C T cell subset, CD4+ or CD8+ T cells, or bulk PBMC T cells (not recorded which). The source is a man aged 18-75 years in good health.

The chain uses TRBV19 and TRBJ1-1; there is no DNA to check the TCRdb D call of TRBD1. The V gene's germline CDR1 is LNHDA and CDR2 SQIVND (reference sequence). CDR3 length: 14 amino acids. CDR3 sequence reads: CASSWEEGGTEAFF.

J is TRBJ1-2 and V is TRBV20-1; TCRdb's assignment of TRBD1 cannot be checked, as there is no DNA. Germline V gene sequence: CDR1 DFQATT, CDR2 SNEGSKA (reference sequence). This CDR3 has 14 amino acids. This CDR3 is CSARDLGTGVGYTF.

The chain uses TRBV20-1 and TRBJ2-3; TCRdb outputs TRBD1, but without DNA this stays unchecked. The CDR3 is 13 amino acids. Germline V gene sequence: CDR1 DFQATT, CDR2 SNEGSKA (reference sequence). CDR3 sequence reads: CSAVGGATDTQYF.

This chain links TRBV6-4 with TRBJ2-1; TCRdb outputs TRBD1, but without DNA this stays unchecked. CDR1 is MRHNA, CDR2 SNTAGT, per germline. The CDR3 runs 17 residues. The CDR3 loop is CASSEKSWTGVNNEQFF.

This chain joins TRBV27 and TRBJ2-1. The CDR3 is made up of 12 amino acids. Germline values: CDR1 MNHEY, CDR2 SMNVEV (reference sequence). CDR3 amino acids: CASSSNYNEQFF.

The chain links TRBV28 to TRBJ2-3; TCRdb's assignment of TRBD2 cannot be checked, as there is no DNA. The CDR3 is made up of 17 amino acids. Germline values: CDR1 MDHEN, CDR2 SYDVKM. CDR3 sequence reads: CASSFLTSGGDTDTQYF. Complete variable domain (other parts from reference TRBV28 and TRBJ2-3): DVKVTQSSRYLVKRTGEKVFLECVQDMDHENMFWYRQDPGLGLRLIYFSYDVKMKEKGDIPEGYSVSREKKERFSLILESASTNQTSMYLCASSFLTSGGDTDTQYFGPGTRLTVL.

The V gene is TRBV28, the J gene TRBJ2-7. Per the germline V gene, CDR1 is MDHEN and CDR2 is SYDVKM. This CDR3 is built from 14 residues. The CDR3 loop reads CASTLYGDSYEQYF.

The genes are TRBV20-1 and TRBJ2-2; TCRdb reports TRBD2, a call that lacks DNA to check it against. Looked up from germline, CDR1 is DFQATT and CDR2 is SNEGSKA (reference sequence). The CDR3 contains 16 residues. The CDR3 protein is CSARPGSGGDTGELFF.

CDR3 amino acids: CASNEGLGNEQFF. V gene TRBV19 combines with J gene TRBJ2-1; TCRdb selects TRBD2, and the lack of DNA leaves this call unchecked. The CDR3 runs 13 residues. Germline loops: CDR1 LNHDA, CDR2 SQIVND (reference sequence). Variable domain in full (rest from reference TRBV19 and TRBJ2-1): DGGITQSPKYLFRKEGQNVTLSCEQNLNHDAMYWYRQDPGQGLRLIYYSQIVNDFQKGDIAEGYSVSREKKESFPLTVTSAQKNPTAFYLCASNEGLGNEQFFGPGTRLTVL.

The chain recombines TRBV11-1 with TRBJ2-2; TCRdb's D call, TRBD1, is unchecked because there is no DNA. This CDR3 region has 18 residues. The V gene's germline CDR1 is SGHAT and CDR2 FQDESV (reference sequence). CDR3 amino acids: CASSLNPRAPAPAGELFF. The variable domain in full, completed from reference TRBV11-1 and TRBJ2-2, reads EAEVAQSPRYKITEKSQAVAFWCDPISGHATLYWYRQILGQGPELLVQFQDESVVDDSQLPKDRFSAERLKGVDSTLKIQPAELGDSAMYLCASSLNPRAPAPAGELFFGEGSRLTVL.

This chain links TRBV27 with TRBJ2-3; the TRBD2 assignment by TCRdb is unverifiable without DNA. There are 17 residues in the CDR3. From germline, CDR1 is MNHEY and CDR2 SMNVEV (reference sequence). This CDR3 reads CASSGGGSVGGTDTQYF.

The chain links TRBV3-1 to TRBJ2-1; TCRdb designates TRBD1, a call that cannot be tested without DNA. The V gene's germline CDR1 is LGHDT and CDR2 YNNKEL (reference sequence). The CDR3 totals 15 residues. CDR3 in amino acids: CASSQVGTGLHEQFF.

The chain recombines TRBV6-5 with TRBJ2-7; TCRdb's D gene call, TRBD1, goes unchecked for lack of DNA. The CDR3 runs 17 residues. In germline, CDR1 is MNHEY, CDR2 SVGAGI. Here the CDR3 reads CASGFLAGGPSSYEQYF.

The genes are TRBV5-8 and TRBJ1-5; as DNA is missing, the TRBD1 call by TCRdb cannot be tested. The CDR3 extends over 13 amino acids. CDR1 is SGHTS and CDR2 is YDEGEE in the germline V gene. The CDR3 reads CASSPDRAQPQHF.

The chain joins TRBV5-4 to TRBJ2-1; TCRdb gives TRBD1 as the D gene, but with no DNA this cannot be confirmed. The CDR3 extends over 15 amino acids. Per germline, CDR1 SGHNT and CDR2 YYREEE (reference sequence). The CDR3 sequence is CASRQDRGLYNEQFF.